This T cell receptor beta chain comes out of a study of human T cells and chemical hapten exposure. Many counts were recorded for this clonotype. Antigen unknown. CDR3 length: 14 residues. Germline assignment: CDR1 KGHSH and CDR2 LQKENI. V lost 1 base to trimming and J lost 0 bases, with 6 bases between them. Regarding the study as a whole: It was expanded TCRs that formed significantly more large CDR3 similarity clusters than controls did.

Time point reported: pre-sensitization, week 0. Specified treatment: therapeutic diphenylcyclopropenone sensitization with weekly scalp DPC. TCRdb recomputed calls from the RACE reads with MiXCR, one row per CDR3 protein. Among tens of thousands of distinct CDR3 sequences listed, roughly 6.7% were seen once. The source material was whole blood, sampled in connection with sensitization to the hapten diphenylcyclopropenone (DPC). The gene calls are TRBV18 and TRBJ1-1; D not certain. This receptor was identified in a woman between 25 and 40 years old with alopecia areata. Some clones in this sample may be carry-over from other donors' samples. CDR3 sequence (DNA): TGTGCCAGCTCACCACAGGTGATGAACACTGAAGCTTTCTTT. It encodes CASSPQVMNTEAFF.